The entry below gives a single TCR beta chain sequence along with its context. This sample stems from a study of blood T cell repertoires in COVID-19. Study-wide background: There were acute and convalescent COVID-19 samples, and they came from the United States, Italy and Spain.

The data were produced by immunoSEQ multiplex PCR, yet TCRdb's version contains in-frame clones alone and is incomplete. The sample lists tens of thousands of clones, 65% to 85% seen once, with around 41% in the top ten. The CDR3 runs 15 residues. Germline CDR1 and CDR2: LNHDA and SQIVND (reference sequence). V lost 5 bases to trimming and J lost 9 bases; unmatched junction nucleotides: 11. The sample was peripheral blood. The V and J genes are TRBV19 and TRBJ2-1; TRBD2 aligns across 9 bases. The clonotype was recovered from an elderly woman with active or convalescent COVID-19. CDR3 nucleotides: TGTGCCAGTAGTTGGGGACTAGCTAAGGCCAGTGAGCAGTTCTTC. This codes for CASSWGLAKASEQFF.